The 27 T cell receptor beta chains given below trace back to one sample, sequenced in a study of CD8+ T cells in alopecia areata. As to treatment: oral pan-JAK inhibitor, 5-10 mg twice daily. As the sequencing template, cDNA was produced by extracting RNA and reverse transcribing it. The method was immunoSEQ multiplex PCR; TCRdb's version includes in-frame clones alone and lacks a portion of them. The data hold 150,000 to 200,000 clones, with less than 70% observed a single time. The sequences come from CD4+ T cells sorted from blood, collected at week 24, from a patient treated with tofacitinib. All receptors derive from a human donor with alopecia areata.

This clone has just a few counts. The rearrangement uses TRBV25-1 and TRBJ1-2, with TRBD1 identical over 11 bases. V dropped 6 bases and J dropped 2; count of bases not matched to a gene: 14. CDR3 length: 18 amino acids. Germline-derived CDR1 and CDR2 are MGHDK and SYGVNS. DNA of the CDR3: TGTGCCAGCAGCCCCAGCTGGGACAGGGGGACAAAGAACTATGGCTACACCTTC. The encoded protein is CASSPSWDRGTKNYGYTF.

This clone was detected only a few times. The V gene is TRBV6-6, the J gene TRBJ1-2, with TRBD1 matching over 10 bases. V shed 6 bases, J shed 4 bases, and the junction held 2 bases outside the gene matches. The CDR3 has 13 residues. CDR1 is MNHNY and CDR2 is SVGAGI in the germline V gene (reference sequence). The CDR3 DNA reads TGTGCCAGCAGCCGGACAGGGGGCTATGGCTACACCTTC. This translates into CASSRTGGYGYTF.

This clone was counted only a few times. The gene calls are TRBV29-1 and TRBJ2-7; D not certain. This CDR3 comprises 12 residues. Trimming shortened V by 7 bases and J by 4 bases, and 14 bases separated the two germline ends. Per the germline V gene, CDR1 is SQVTM and CDR2 is ANQGSEA. The CDR3 here is CSAQTSPYEQYF. The DNA for the CDR3 is TGCAGCGCCCAGACAAGTCCTTACGAGCAGTACTTC.

This clone was counted only a few times. This chain connects TRBV9 to TRBJ2-1; D is undetermined. This CDR3 comprises 14 residues. Trimming left V 3 bases short and J 0 bases short, with 7 bases between. CDR1 is SGDLS, CDR2 YYNGEE, per germline. CDR3 sequence (DNA): TGTGCCAGCAGCGCAGTAGGCTCCTACAATGAGCAGTTCTTC. Translation: CASSAVGSYNEQFF. Full variable domain (missing parts from reference TRBV9 and TRBJ2-1): DSGVTQTPKHLITATGQRVTLRCSPRSGDLSVYWYQQSLDQGLQFLIQYYNGEERAKGNILERFSAQQFPDLHSELNLSSLELGDSALYFCASSAVGSYNEQFFGPGTRLTVL.

As DNA, the CDR3 is TGTGCCTGGAGCCCTGGGGGAGCGGGGGGCCACACAGATACGCAGTATTTT. Encoded protein: CAWSPGGAGGHTDTQYF. The chain combines TRBV30 with TRBJ2-3, with TRBD2 identical over 9 bases. V lost 3 bases and J lost 2; bases outside the gene matches: 12. The germline CDR1 and CDR2 sequences are GTSNPN and SVGIG (reference sequence). The CDR3 is 17 amino acids.

This clone was seen once. The chain uses TRBV5-6 and TRBJ1-1; D gene uncertain. CDR1 SGHDT and CDR2 YYEEEE come from the germline V gene. The CDR3 is 15 residues long. Between the trimmed V and J ends, which lost 1 base and 0 bases, there was a span of 10 bases. The CDR3 bases are TGTGCCAGCAGCTTGATCGGCAGGTTGAACACTGAAGCTTTCTTT. As protein: CASSLIGRLNTEAFF.

This clone has a count of ten or more. This CDR3 reads CATSRVGASNQPQHF. The CDR3 DNA reads TGTGCCACCAGCAGAGTTGGGGCTAGCAATCAGCCCCAGCATTTT. The chain combines TRBV15 with TRBJ1-5; a possible D gene is TRBD1 (5 bases). CDR1 LNHNV and CDR2 YYDKDF come from the germline V gene (reference sequence). The V gene lost 1 base and the J gene lost 0 bases, with 7 bases spanning the gap. The CDR3 loop spans 15 amino acids.

The rearrangement joins TRBV29-1 to TRBJ2-7, with D uncertain. The CDR3 length is 14 residues. The ends were cut back, 6 bases at V and 7 bases at J, with 22 bases in the middle. CDR1 and CDR2 from the germline V gene are SQVTM and ANQGSEA. In DNA form, the CDR3 reads TGCAGCGTCCGAGGCAGGTCACCGGATGCGGAGCAGTACTTC. Translation: CSVRGRSPDAEQYF.

This chain joins TRBV10-3 and TRBJ2-2, with 8 bases aligning to TRBD2. Unmatched junction bases numbered 11, after V lost 4 bases and J lost 4 bases. CDR3 length equals 17 residues. CDR1 is ENHRY and CDR2 is SYGVKD in the germline V gene. Here the CDR3 DNA reads TGTGCCATCAGTGGCCCGGGAGGGTTCGGGAGCACCGGGGAGCTGTTTTTT. The encoded protein is CAISGPGGFGSTGELFF.

The genes are TRBV29-1 and TRBJ2-1; no clear D gene. The CDR3 consists of 14 residues. The V gene's germline CDR1 is SQVTM and CDR2 ANQGSEA. The V end was cut by 6 bases, the J end by 4 bases, with 16 bases between. CDR3 sequence reads: CSVSRLLDYNEQFF. In DNA form, the CDR3 reads TGCAGCGTGTCACGACTTCTCGATTACAATGAGCAGTTCTTC.

The J gene is TRBJ1-1, the V gene TRBV29-1; D gene unclear. The germline CDR1 and CDR2 sequences are SQVTM and ANQGSEA. The V gene lost 4 bases and the J gene lost 4 bases, with 7 bases spanning the gap. The CDR3 consists of 11 residues. The CDR3 DNA is TGCAGCGTTGGATTTGCCACTGAAGCTTTCTTT. Amino acid sequence: CSVGFATEAFF.

The J gene is TRBJ1-1, the V gene TRBV4-1, with D uncertain. Germline V gene sequence: CDR1 MGHRA, CDR2 YSYEKL. V dropped 0 bases and J dropped 0 bases, with 14 bases sitting between them. The CDR3 sequence is 17 residues long. CDR3 sequence: CASSQDVGGRMNTEAFF. As DNA, the CDR3 is TGCGCCAGCAGCCAAGATGTGGGAGGCAGAATGAACACTGAAGCTTTCTTT.

This clone came up once. The chain joins TRBV4-1 to TRBJ2-2; 9 bases fit TRBD2. Germline V gene sequence: CDR1 MGHRA, CDR2 YSYEKL. The J segment lost 7 bases and the V segment lost 3 bases, leaving 6 bases of the junction unmatched. This CDR3 has 15 residues. CDR3 protein: CASSQAGGLSGELFF. In DNA form, the CDR3 reads TGCGCCAGCAGCCAGGCGGGGGGGCTGAGCGGGGAGCTGTTTTTT.

This chain uses TRBV29-1 with TRBJ1-1; D is undetermined. The CDR3 is 15 residues long. V dropped 3 bases and J dropped 1 base, with 15 bases sitting between them. CDR1 is SQVTM, CDR2 ANQGSEA, per germline. The CDR3 loop is CSVEGSGRRNTEAFF. The CDR3 region has the DNA TGCAGCGTTGAGGGGTCCGGTCGAAGGAACACTGAAGCTTTCTTT.

The genes are TRBV6-5 and TRBJ2-7; 8 bases are a match to TRBD1. The CDR3 totals 15 residues. Germline assignment: CDR1 MNHEY and CDR2 SVGAGI. J gave up 5 bases and V 0 bases, and 6 bases lay outside the gene matches. CDR3 in amino acids: CASSYSRRTGNEQYF. For the CDR3, the DNA is TGTGCCAGCAGTTACTCGCGTCGGACAGGGAACGAGCAGTACTTC.

The chain couples TRBV14 to TRBJ1-2; D might be TRBD1 (5 bases). The V end lost 1 base, the J end lost 5 bases, and 20 bases lay between the germline ends. The CDR3 is made up of 17 amino acids. CDR1 and CDR2 from the germline V gene are SGHDN and FVKESK. DNA of the CDR3: TGTGCCAGCAGCCAAGCCAAGGGATCGCTCGGGGGGTATGGCTACACCTTC. Translation gives CASSQAKGSLGGYGYTF.

This clone was seen more than once but under ten times. This rearrangement joins TRBV30 to TRBJ1-4; D is possibly TRBD1 (5 bases). CDR3 size: 14 residues. V shed 2 bases and J shed 3 bases, with 10 bases lying between them. The germline CDR1 and CDR2 sequences are GTSNPN and SVGIG (reference sequence). CDR3 bases: TGTGCCTGGAGTCCGGGACCGGCTAATGAAAAACTGTTTTTT. Translating gives CAWSPGPANEKLFF.

The chain recombines TRBV2 with TRBJ2-3; 9 bases agree with TRBD1. The germline V gene has CDR1 SNHLY and CDR2 FYNNEI. The trim removed 6 bases at V and 2 bases at J, leaving 3 bases unmatched. The CDR3 is 14 residues long. The DNA of the CDR3 is TGTGCCAGCAGGGACAGGGGATCCACAGATACGCAGTATTTT. Its protein product is CASRDRGSTDTQYF.

This rearrangement joins TRBV25-1 to TRBJ2-7, with a tentative D call TRBD1 (5 bases). This CDR3 has 11 residues. CDR1 MGHDK and CDR2 SYGVNS come from the germline V gene. The V end was cut by 7 bases, the J end by 5 bases, with 9 bases between. The CDR3 loop reads CASTQGHEQYF. The CDR3 DNA reads as TGTGCCAGCACCCAGGGCCACGAGCAGTACTTC.

This clone was found a few times. The genes are TRBV7-7 and TRBJ2-2, with TRBD2 as a possible D gene (5 bases). V was pared by 5 bases and J by 4 bases, with 8 bases between. This CDR3 contains 13 residues. The germline V gene has CDR1 SSHAT and CDR2 FNYEAQ (reference sequence). This chain's CDR3 is CASSKTTTGELFF. DNA of the CDR3: TGTGCCAGCAGCAAGACTACCACCGGGGAGCTGTTTTTT.

The rearrangement uses TRBV29-1 and TRBJ2-3; D is possibly TRBD1 (5 bases). V was cut by 6 bases and J by 6 bases, with 13 bases left in between. The CDR3 is 12 amino acids. The V gene's germline CDR1 is SQVTM and CDR2 ANQGSEA. CDR3 sequence: CSVGRVSDTQYF. DNA for the CDR3: TGCAGCGTCGGCAGGGTTTCGGATACGCAGTATTTT.

The chain couples TRBV6-6 to TRBJ2-7; no clear D gene. The germline gives CDR1 MNHNY, CDR2 SVGAGI (reference sequence). The CDR3 is made up of 14 amino acids. V lost 8 bases, J lost 6 bases, and 20 bases lay in between. Here the CDR3 reads CASVLNAGVGEQYF. As DNA, the CDR3 is TGTGCCAGCGTGCTGAATGCAGGTGTTGGCGAGCAGTACTTC.

V usage is TRBV2 and J usage is TRBJ2-3; D may correspond to TRBD1 or TRBD2 (7 bases each). This CDR3 is 16 amino acids long. Germline V gives CDR1 SNHLY, CDR2 FYNNEI. V lost 3 bases, J lost 4 bases, and 17 bases lay in between. CDR3 coding DNA: TGTGCCAGCAGTGAGCGGAACCAGGGGGGGGCAGATACGCAGTATTTT. This sequence encodes CASSERNQGGADTQYF.

The chain links TRBV2 to TRBJ2-6, with D tentatively TRBD1 (5 bases). The length of the CDR3 is 15 residues. The V gene's germline CDR1 is SNHLY and CDR2 FYNNEI. V was trimmed by 4 bases and J by 2 bases, leaving 9 bases between them. The chain's CDR3 is CASSVRDPGANVLTF. CDR3 sequence (DNA): TGTGCCAGCAGTGTCAGGGATCCTGGGGCCAACGTCCTGACTTTC.

The sample holds a few counts of this clone. The V and J genes are TRBV2 and TRBJ1-2, with D possibly TRBD1 on 6 matching bases. V was trimmed by 10 bases and J by 5 bases, leaving 14 bases between them. Germline-derived CDR1 and CDR2 are SNHLY and FYNNEI. This CDR3 region has 12 residues. CDR3 sequence: CAKQGFPYGYTF. In DNA, the CDR3 is TGTGCCAAACAGGGCTTCCCTTATGGCTACACCTTC.

The V and J genes are TRBV30 and TRBJ1-6; the D gene is possibly TRBD1 (5 bases). V lost 4 bases and J lost 6, with 13 bases in between. This CDR3 has 14 residues. Germline V gene lookup returns CDR1 GTSNPN and CDR2 SVGIG (reference sequence). The CDR3 sequence: CAWNGNGGNSPLHF. The CDR3 DNA sequence: TGTGCCTGGAACGGCAACGGGGGTAATTCACCCCTCCACTTT. Full variable domain (missing parts from reference TRBV30 and TRBJ1-6): SQTIHQWPATLVQPVGSPLSLECTVEGTSNPNLYWYRQAAGRGLQLLFYSVGIGQISSEVPQNLSASRPQDRQFILSSKKLLLSDSGFYLCAWNGNGGNSPLHFGNGTRLTVT.

This chain connects TRBV6-5 to TRBJ1-1; D not certain. The germline V and J ends were trimmed by 6 bases and 4 bases, with 12 bases remaining between them. Germline V lookup: CDR1 MNHEY, CDR2 SVGAGI. The CDR3 extends over 13 amino acids. CDR3 amino acids: CASSQSVSTEAFF. In DNA form, the CDR3 reads TGTGCCAGCAGCCAGAGCGTAAGCACTGAAGCTTTCTTT.